The sequence of this T cell receptor beta chain was determined in a study of shared clonotypes between healthy human individuals (dated by TCRdb to about 2020). Study-wide context: A couple of women and a few men aged 18 to 49 years were included in the cohort. To increase sequencing depth and limit assay-specific biases, TCR repertoire library preparation and sequencing were carried out by different laboratories using diverse techniques. The study deeply sequenced blood TCR repertoires of about 5 healthy adults to estimate repertoire size and the extent of clonotype sharing between individuals. Per donor, three plates each were used for CD4 naive and CD4 memory, two for CD8 naive, and one for CD8 memory. Between about 0.94 and 8.9 billion PBMCs per donor were obtained by leukapheresis.

Concerning this clone itself: What antigen it recognizes has not been identified. No much larger clone exists at a distance of one base, and base qualities are not known.

Using the deep immunoSEQ assay, TCR CDR3 regions were amplified from genomic DNA by multiplex PCR. Genomic DNA extracted from each cell subset was distributed evenly over all wells of several immunoSEQ 96-well plates, and each plate served as one replicate. For sorted subsets, approximately 0.2 ug of genomic DNA, equivalent to 25,000 to 35,000 T cell genomes, went into each replicate PCR. The purified libraries were quantified using a Qubit 3.0 fluorometer, sized with a Bioanalyzer 2100, and then quantified again using the KAPA Library Quantification kit. Each immunoSEQ 96-well plate was sequenced on its own single-read 150-cycle Illumina NextSeq 550 flow cell. On the study's bioinformatics: Because the immunoSEQ output held only junctional sequences and lacked quality scores, the filtering could not match the filtering applied to full-length reads. To assign V/J genes and CDR3, sequences were annotated using PyIR, a Python wrapper for IgBLAST v1.9, with IMGT germline references. Reads with weak V/J assignments (E-value above 1e-6), missing CDR3, stop codons, out-of-frame junctions, or ambiguous translated residues were removed. A V3J clonotype was defined by an identical inferred V gene, J gene, and CDR3 amino acid sequence. To compute the percentage overlap between repertoires, the number of shared unique clonotypes was divided by the size of the smaller repertoire. RTK rarefaction, the Chao1 estimator, and Recon v2.1 estimates of unobserved clonotypes were used to assess repertoire richness. OLGA was used to compute generation probabilities for all TCRbeta clonotypes that the gDNA method yielded from a handful of donors. TCRdb holds this immuneACCESS table with in-frame rearrangements only. Some clones are missing; in checked studies, unresolved V genes explain under half, and the rest has no known cause. V and J calls and clone size are copied from that table; D and trimming were computed from the DNA. This sample holds some 2,100,000 clones; approximately 94% were observed only once. The biggest ten clones account for approximately 0.13% of the sample.

From a lookup of the germline V gene, CDR1 and CDR2 are MNHNS and SASEGT. Trimming takes 4 bases from V and 6 bases from J, and the germline ends sit 16 bases apart. Its CDR3 holds 14 amino acids, cysteine through phenylalanine. The CDR3 DNA has 42 bases and is translated from base 1. Donors were healthy HIV-negative adults with no recently reported acute infections or vaccinations. Only Caucasian adults living in Nashville, Tennessee, USA were represented among the donors. CD4+ T cells were enriched by magnetic negative selection; naive cells were then positively selected on CD45RA, and the negative fraction formed the memory subset. Blood was obtained by leukapheresis, after which PBMCs were separated by Ficoll-Histopaque density gradient centrifugation and cryopreserved in liquid nitrogen vapor phase. Analytical flow cytometry was used to check the purity and quantity of every magnetically sorted T cell population. Genomic DNA was isolated from each sorted fraction and quantified by UV absorbance on a Nanodrop 2000c.

Study-wide conclusions, independent of this receptor: The genetic and exposure-history diversity represented was limited by the small number of donors. Naive subsets generally had larger estimated clonotype richness than memory subsets. Rarefaction of sorted-subset datasets indicated incomplete sequencing despite the large sequencing depth. Only blood was sampled, and tissue TCR repertoires likely differ from those in blood. Pairwise subsampling indicated that sequencing depth was expected to affect the degree of clonotype sharing among donors. Compared with non-shared clonotypes, the clonotypes found in all four sorted-subset donors had higher generation probabilities. Across a handful of donors, about 4.5% of naive CD4, approximately 4% of naive CD8, 2% to 2.5% of memory CD4, and 0.3% to 0.45% of memory CD8 clonotypes were shared.

The TCR was taken from a man aged 18-30 years in good health. Source material: naive CD4+ T cells sorted from blood. Explained via the paper, the cell subset or site label denotes: CD45RA+ positively selected. In this chain, TRBV6-1 is recombined with TRBJ2-7; no D segment can be confidently identified. The CDR3 region reads CASSVGSPVFEQYF. The DNA sequence is TGTGCCAGCAGTGTAGGCAGTCCGGTATTCGAGCAGTACTTC.